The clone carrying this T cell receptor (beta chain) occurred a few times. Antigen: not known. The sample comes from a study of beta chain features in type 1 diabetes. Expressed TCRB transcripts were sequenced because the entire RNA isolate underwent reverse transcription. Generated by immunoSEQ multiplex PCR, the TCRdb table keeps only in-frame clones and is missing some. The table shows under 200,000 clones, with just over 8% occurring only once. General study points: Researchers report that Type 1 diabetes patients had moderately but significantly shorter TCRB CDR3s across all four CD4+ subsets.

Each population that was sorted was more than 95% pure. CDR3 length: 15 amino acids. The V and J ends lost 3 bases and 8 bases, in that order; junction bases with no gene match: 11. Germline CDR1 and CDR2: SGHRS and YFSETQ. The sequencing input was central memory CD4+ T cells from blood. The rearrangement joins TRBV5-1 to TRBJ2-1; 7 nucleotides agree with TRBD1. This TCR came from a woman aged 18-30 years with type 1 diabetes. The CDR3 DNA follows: TGCGCCAGCAGCTCGGGACAGACAAGTGTCGATGAGCAGTTCTTC. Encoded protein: CASSSGQTSVDEQFF.